These 29 T cell receptor beta chains were sequenced from one sample in a study of OX40 agonist ivuxolimab in advanced cancers. This table comes from immunoSEQ multiplex PCR, and its TCRdb copy is limited to in-frame clones, with some not included. Altogether tens of thousands of clones are present, more than 75% being singletons, with the ten largest covering about a third. Source: CD4+ or CD8+ T cells sorted from blood, taken in a trial of the OX40 agonist ivuxolimab. The receptors were sampled from an adult with an advanced solid tumor such as melanoma, head and neck, liver or kidney cancer.

The chain is built from TRBV9 and TRBJ2-1, with 12 nucleotides matching TRBD2. V was pared by 3 bases and J by 7 bases, with 5 bases of the junction left unmatched. Germline lookup yields CDR1 SGDLS and CDR2 YYNGEE. The CDR3 has 15 residues. The CDR3: CASSARLAGANEQFF. The CDR3 region has the DNA TGTGCCAGCAGCGCACGACTAGCGGGAGCTAATGAGCAGTTCTTC.

The chain links TRBV28 to TRBJ1-2, with D perhaps matching TRBD1 (6 bases). The germline V and J ends were trimmed by 2 bases and 8 bases, with 21 bases remaining between them. The CDR3 has 16 amino acids. The germline V gene encodes CDR1 MDHEN and CDR2 SYDVKM. Here the CDR3 DNA reads TGTGCCAGCAGTTTAATTGCGGGGGCTACGTTGGGAGGCTACACCTTC. Translated, it gives CASSLIAGATLGGYTF.

The chain couples TRBV5-1 to TRBJ1-2; tentative D call: TRBD1 (6 bases). In germline, CDR1 is SGHRS, CDR2 YFSETQ. The CDR3 is 15 amino acids. V was pared by 0 bases and J by 4 bases, with 13 bases between. The DNA of the CDR3 is TGCGCCAGCAGCTTGGAAGGGGGACTGGGCTATGGCTACACCTTC. Encoded protein: CASSLEGGLGYGYTF.

CDR3 bases: TGTGCCACCAAGGCCTCTGGAAACACCATATATTTT. Translated, it gives CATKASGNTIYF. The chain combines TRBV15 with TRBJ1-3; no definite D call. V was shortened by 7 bases and J by 0 bases, with 4 bases between the two germline ends. Germline values: CDR1 LNHNV, CDR2 YYDKDF (reference sequence). The CDR3 covers 12 residues.

The chain employs TRBV6-5 and TRBJ2-1; 7 positions agree with TRBD1. V shed 5 bases and J 8 bases; nucleotides not matched to a gene: 9. The germline CDR1 and CDR2 sequences are MNHEY and SVGAGI. This CDR3 spans 14 amino acids. The CDR3 nucleotides read TGTGCCAGCAGTCCCATGACAGGGATGGATGAGCAGTTCTTC. The encoded protein is CASSPMTGMDEQFF.

The chain links TRBV4-1 to TRBJ2-7; D possibly corresponds to TRBD2 (5 bases). The V and J ends lost 1 base and 5 bases respectively, with 15 bases between them. In germline, CDR1 is MGHRA, CDR2 YSYEKL. This CDR3 has 15 amino acids. Here the CDR3 reads CASSQVGGRGHEQYF. The DNA of the CDR3 is TGCGCCAGCAGCCAAGTAGGTGGGAGAGGCCACGAGCAGTACTTC.

In this sample, this clone is medium-sized. This sequence joins TRBV29-1 and TRBJ2-7, with D unclear. CDR3 length: 11 residues. V lost 4 bases and J lost 4, with 8 bases in between. Per germline, CDR1 SQVTM and CDR2 ANQGSEA. CDR3 DNA sequence: TGCAGCGTTGGGAGTACATACGAGCAGTACTTC. Translation: CSVGSTYEQYF.

The chain is built from TRBV12-5 and TRBJ1-6; the match to TRBD1 covers 10 bases. The junction had 13 bases not matched to a gene; V was cut back by 8 bases and J by 0 bases. The CDR3 loop spans 19 amino acids. In germline, CDR1 is LGHNT, CDR2 FRNRAP. In DNA, the CDR3 is TGTGCTAGTTTCAGCCGGGACAGGGGATCCGGCTCCTATAATTCACCCCTCCACTTT. It translates to CASFSRDRGSGSYNSPLHF. The full variable domain, rest sourced from reference TRBV12-5 and TRBJ1-6, is DARVTQTPRHKVTEMGQEVTMRCQPILGHNTVFWYRQTMMQGLELLAYFRNRAPLDDSGMPKDRFSAEMPDATLATLKIQPSEPRDSAVYFCASFSRDRGSGSYNSPLHFGNGTRLTVT.

V gene TRBV28 combines with J gene TRBJ1-3; unclear D gene. V gave up 3 bases and J gave up 0 bases, with 9 bases separating them. CDR1 is MDHEN, CDR2 SYDVKM, per germline. The CDR3 runs 15 residues. The chain's CDR3 is CASSLNPDSGNTIYF. The CDR3 DNA reads TGTGCCAGCAGTTTGAACCCAGACTCTGGAAACACCATATATTTT.

The V call is TRBV5-4, the J call TRBJ1-2; 8 positions match TRBD1. The CDR3 has 15 amino acids. CDR1 is SGHNT, CDR2 YYREEE, per germline (reference sequence). Trimming cost V 2 bases and J 4 bases; bases outside gene matches: 7. The CDR3 region has the DNA TGTGCCAGCAGCTTATTCAGGGGGCCTAGCTATGGCTACACCTTC. This sequence encodes CASSLFRGPSYGYTF.

The chain recombines TRBV27 with TRBJ2-1, with 8 bases lining up with TRBD2. The CDR3 sequence is 15 residues long. V lost 5 bases, J lost 7 bases, and 10 bases stayed unmatched. Germline loops: CDR1 MNHEY, CDR2 SMNVEV (reference sequence). The CDR3 DNA reads as TGTGCCAGCAGTCCGAGCGGGAGTAGTCGAAATGAGCAGTTCTTC. Amino acid sequence: CASSPSGSSRNEQFF.

The V gene is TRBV6-5, the J gene TRBJ2-7, with D possibly being TRBD2 (6 bases). The germline V and J ends were trimmed by 4 bases and 5 bases, with 15 bases remaining between them. This CDR3 is built from 14 residues. The germline V gene has CDR1 MNHEY and CDR2 SVGAGI. CDR3 region: CASSSWAGGNEQYF. Here the CDR3 DNA reads TGTGCCAGCAGTTCCTGGGCCGGAGGGAACGAGCAGTACTTC.

This chain links TRBV6-5 with TRBJ2-7; 9 nucleotides match TRBD2. The V and J ends lost 5 bases and 6 bases, in that order; junction bases with no gene match: 8. The CDR3 runs to 14 residues. Germline CDR1 MNHEY, CDR2 SVGAGI. The CDR3 region is CASSEGLASSEQYF. CDR3 sequence (DNA): TGTGCCAGCAGTGAGGGACTAGCCAGCTCCGAGCAGTACTTC.

This clone was detected a few times. V is TRBV5-1 and J is TRBJ1-3; D is undetermined. CDR1 is SGHRS and CDR2 is YFSETQ in the germline V gene. Trimming pared 4 bases from V and 0 bases from J, leaving 14 bases between. The CDR3 is 16 residues long. The CDR3, as DNA: TGCGCCAGCAGCCCGGACCGCCCGGGCTCTGGAAACACCATATATTTT. Encoded protein: CASSPDRPGSGNTIYF.

The V gene is TRBV6-5, the J gene TRBJ1-2; D gene unclear. The V end lost 4 bases, the J end lost 4 bases, and 16 bases lay between the germline ends. The germline V gene encodes CDR1 MNHEY and CDR2 SVGAGI. This CDR3 region has 15 residues. This CDR3 is CASSSFEGYSYGYTF. The CDR3 nucleotides are TGTGCCAGCAGTTCATTTGAGGGTTACAGCTATGGCTACACCTTC.

The chain uses TRBV19 and TRBJ2-3; D remains unclear. Trimming removed 4 bases from V and 3 bases from J, with 8 bases in between. Germline values: CDR1 LNHDA, CDR2 SQIVND (reference sequence). This CDR3 has 13 residues. The CDR3 loop is CASSKVGTDTQYF. Written as DNA, the CDR3 is TGTGCCAGTAGTAAGGTGGGAACAGATACGCAGTATTTT.

The chain joins TRBV5-4 to TRBJ2-7; TRBD1 might be the D (6 bases). Trimming shortened V by 3 bases and J by 2 bases, and 18 bases separated the two germline ends. Germline V gene sequence: CDR1 SGHNT, CDR2 YYREEE (reference sequence). The CDR3 covers 16 residues. The CDR3 DNA is TGTGCCAGCAGCTCCTGGGGGCAGGCGAATACCTACGAGCAGTACTTC. As protein: CASSSWGQANTYEQYF. The full variable domain, with the rest looked up from reference TRBV5-4 and TRBJ2-7, is ETGVTQSPTHLIKTRGQQVTLRCSSQSGHNTVSWYQQALGQGPQFIFQYYREEENGRGNFPPRFSGLQFPNYSSELNVNALELDDSALYLCASSSWGQANTYEQYFGPGTRLTVT.

This chain links TRBV6-4 with TRBJ2-2; 7 nucleotides match TRBD2. This CDR3 has 16 residues. Germline values: CDR1 MRHNA, CDR2 SNTAGT. The J segment lost 4 bases and the V segment lost 0 bases, leaving 5 bases of the junction unmatched. CDR3 coding DNA: TGTGCCAGCAGTGACTCCGGGGGGTCAGGCACCGGGGAGCTGTTTTTT. Protein product: CASSDSGGSGTGELFF.

The chain employs TRBV28 and TRBJ1-5; tentative D call: TRBD1 (6 bases). With 3 bases removed from V and 5 bases from J, the gap between germline ends came to 14 bases. The CDR3 is 15 amino acids. The germline gives CDR1 MDHEN, CDR2 SYDVKM. In DNA form, the CDR3 reads TGTGCCAGCAGTTTCCCCACAGGGACACATCAGCCCCAGCATTTT. It is translated as CASSFPTGTHQPQHF. The full variable domain, rest sourced from reference TRBV28 and TRBJ1-5, is DVKVTQSSRYLVKRTGEKVFLECVQDMDHENMFWYRQDPGLGLRLIYFSYDVKMKEKGDIPEGYSVSREKKERFSLILESASTNQTSMYLCASSFPTGTHQPQHFGDGTRLSIL.

The J gene is TRBJ1-3, the V gene TRBV11-2; D possibly corresponds to TRBD1 (6 bases). The CDR3 sequence is 14 residues long. Trimming left V 1 base short and J 4 bases short, with 8 bases between. Germline assignment: CDR1 SGHAT and CDR2 FQNNGV. CDR3 sequence reads: CASSLGGLGNTIYF. CDR3 sequence (DNA): TGTGCCAGCAGCTTAGGGGGGCTCGGAAACACCATATATTTT.

V and J are TRBV28 and TRBJ1-1; 8 bases fit TRBD1. Looked up from germline, CDR1 is MDHEN and CDR2 is SYDVKM. This CDR3 is built from 14 residues. The trim removed 7 bases at V and 4 bases at J, leaving 8 bases unmatched. The CDR3 DNA is TGTGCCAGCAAAGAGACAGGGGCCGGCACTGAAGCTTTCTTT. It is translated as CASKETGAGTEAFF. Based on the CDR3 plus reference TRBV28 and TRBJ1-1, the full variable domain is DVKVTQSSRYLVKRTGEKVFLECVQDMDHENMFWYRQDPGLGLRLIYFSYDVKMKEKGDIPEGYSVSREKKERFSLILESASTNQTSMYLCASKETGAGTEAFFGQGTRLTVV.

This sequence joins TRBV2 and TRBJ2-1, with D perhaps matching TRBD2 (5 bases). Trimming took off 11 bases at V and 7 bases at J, with 18 bases between the two ends. This CDR3 contains 13 residues. Germline-derived CDR1 and CDR2 are SNHLY and FYNNEI. As DNA, the CDR3 is TGTGCCTGGCCACTAGAGGCCGCGAATGAGCAGTTCTTC. Translating gives CAWPLEAANEQFF.

V gene TRBV19 combines with J gene TRBJ1-3; D is unresolved. Germline V gives CDR1 LNHDA, CDR2 SQIVND (reference sequence). The CDR3 extends over 17 amino acids. Between the trimmed V and J ends, which lost 4 bases and 2 bases, there was a span of 18 bases. The DNA for the CDR3 is TGTGCCAGTAGTACACTTGGCCTCAAGCAACCTGGAAACACCATATATTTT. Protein sequence: CASSTLGLKQPGNTIYF.

The V and J genes are TRBV27 and TRBJ2-1; D possibly corresponds to TRBD2 (5 bases). The CDR3 is 15 residues long. Germline V lookup: CDR1 MNHEY, CDR2 SMNVEV (reference sequence). The V and J ends lost 0 bases and 4 bases respectively, with 10 bases between them. CDR3 residues: CASSLSSGGYNEQFF. In DNA, the CDR3 is TGTGCCAGCAGTTTATCCAGCGGAGGTTACAATGAGCAGTTCTTC.

The chain combines TRBV30 with TRBJ2-6; 7 positions match TRBD2. The germline V gene has CDR1 GTSNPN and CDR2 SVGIG (reference sequence). The V gene end was trimmed by 4 bases and the J gene end by 0 bases; junction bases not matched to a gene: 9. The CDR3 extends over 17 amino acids. The CDR3 region is CAWKRLAVPSGANVLTF. Written as DNA, the CDR3 is TGTGCCTGGAAAAGGCTAGCGGTGCCCTCTGGGGCCAACGTCCTGACTTTC.

The CDR3: CASSEEPRAYNEQFF. The CDR3 DNA follows: TGTGCCAGCAGTGAAGAGCCACGGGCCTACAATGAGCAGTTCTTC. The chain links TRBV6-4 to TRBJ2-1; no firm D call. Trimming stripped 3 bases from V and 2 bases from J, with 11 bases between. The germline V gene has CDR1 MRHNA and CDR2 SNTAGT. CDR3 length: 15 amino acids.

The gene calls are TRBV1 and TRBJ2-1; TRBD2, the table's D call, was not compared with the DNA. TRBV1 is given as a pseudogene. CDR3 length equals 15 residues. CDR3 residues: CTSSQGLSSYNEQFF. In nucleotides, the CDR3 is TGCACCAGCAGCCAGGGACTCAGCTCCTACAATGAGCAGTTCTTC.

The chain recombines TRBV30 with TRBJ1-1, with D possibly TRBD1 on 5 matching bases. CDR3 length: 13 residues. Germline V gene sequence: CDR1 GTSNPN, CDR2 SVGIG (reference sequence). V was shortened by 2 bases and J by 0 bases, with 7 bases between the two germline ends. CDR3 in DNA: TGTGCCTGGAGTATACAGGTGAACACTGAAGCTTTCTTT. Translated, it gives CAWSIQVNTEAFF.

The chain is built from TRBV10-3 and TRBJ1-1; D gene ambiguous. Germline V gene sequence: CDR1 ENHRY, CDR2 SYGVKD. Trimming took 0 bases from V and 5 from J, leaving 13 bases between them. This CDR3 has 15 residues. The CDR3 loop reads CAISESRPLGTEAFF. The DNA of the CDR3 is TGTGCCATCAGTGAGTCGAGACCCTTGGGGACTGAAGCTTTCTTT.